The 8 T cell receptor beta chains reported below all come from one sample, sequenced in a study of cytomegalovirus exposure and HLA in healthy donors. The PCR ran on 60 Vbeta and 13 Jbeta primers. Generated by immunoSEQ multiplex PCR, the TCRdb table keeps only in-frame clones and is missing some. The sample has about 140,000 clones, roughly three quarters seen once; the top ten hold 2% to 2.5%. Source material: PBMCs. All receptors derive from a man younger than 45 in good health and CMV-seronegative.

The chain carries TRBV6-5 and TRBJ2-2; TRBD2 is a possible D gene (5 bases). This CDR3 is built from 15 residues. Germline V CDR1 and CDR2: MNHEY, SVGAGI. The V end lost 2 bases, the J end lost 2 bases, and 9 bases lay between the germline ends. The CDR3 is CASSYEDLNTGELFF. CDR3 bases: TGTGCCAGCAGTTACGAGGACTTAAACACCGGGGAGCTGTTTTTT.

The V and J genes are TRBV7-9 and TRBJ1-5, with D unclear. This CDR3 has 14 amino acids. From germline, CDR1 is SEHNR and CDR2 FQNEAQ (reference sequence). V lost 1 base, J lost 4 bases, and 8 bases lay in between. CDR3: CASSLGRSNQPQHF. Written as DNA, the CDR3 is TGTGCCAGCAGCTTAGGTAGGAGTAATCAGCCCCAGCATTTT. Based on the CDR3 plus reference TRBV7-9 and TRBJ1-5, the full variable domain is DTGVSQNPRHKITKRGQNVTFRCDPISEHNRLYWYRQTLGQGPEFLTYFQNEAQLEKSRLLSDRFSAERPKGSFSTLEIQRTEQGDSAMYLCASSLGRSNQPQHFGDGTRLSIL.

Only one count was recorded for this clone. The chain employs TRBV28 and TRBJ2-1; 10 nucleotides agree with TRBD2. V shed 5 bases and J 4 bases; nucleotides not matched to a gene: 8. The CDR3 spans 16 residues. Germline V lookup: CDR1 MDHEN, CDR2 SYDVKM. This chain's CDR3 is CASSHRTSGRYNEQFF. The CDR3 DNA sequence: TGTGCCAGCAGTCACCGGACTAGCGGCCGATACAATGAGCAGTTCTTC.

This clone was seen more than once but under ten times. J is TRBJ1-4 and V is TRBV25-1; D ambiguous. Germline CDR1 MGHDK, CDR2 SYGVNS. This CDR3 contains 16 residues. With 6 bases removed from V and 0 bases from J, the gap between germline ends came to 14 bases. CDR3 amino acids: CASSPRELSTNEKLFF. CDR3 coding DNA: TGTGCCAGCAGCCCCCGGGAGCTGTCAACTAATGAAAAACTGTTTTTT.

This clone was found once. V gene TRBV6-5 combines with J gene TRBJ2-3, with 7 bases identical to TRBD2. This CDR3 comprises 14 residues. The V gene's germline CDR1 is MNHEY and CDR2 SVGAGI. The V gene end was trimmed by 8 bases and the J gene end by 3 bases; junction bases not matched to a gene: 8. CDR3 nucleotide sequence: TGTGCCAGCTCGCTAGCGGCCCGGACAGATACGCAGTATTTT. Encoded protein: CASSLAARTDTQYF.

The genes are TRBV5-1 and TRBJ2-7, with D possibly TRBD2 on 6 matching bases. Germline assignment: CDR1 SGHRS and CDR2 YFSETQ. This CDR3 is 17 amino acids long. V gave up 3 bases and J gave up 6 bases, with 25 bases separating them. In DNA, the CDR3 is TGCGCCAGCAGCTGGGCCTTGGGGACCCCGGGAGCTCGCGAGCAGTACTTC. Translation gives CASSWALGTPGAREQYF.

This clone has a single count. The DNA for the CDR3 is TGTGCCAGCAGTGACGGGGCAGGTCCCGGGGGGGCTGAAGCTTTCTTT. It encodes CASSDGAGPGGAEAFF. This chain connects TRBV2 to TRBJ1-1, with D perhaps matching TRBD1 (5 bases). The germline CDR1 and CDR2 sequences are SNHLY and FYNNEI. The CDR3 covers 16 residues. The V end lost 3 bases, the J end lost 6 bases, and 20 bases lay between the germline ends.

The J gene is TRBJ1-1, the V gene TRBV5-6, with D perhaps matching TRBD1 (5 bases). Germline lookup yields CDR1 SGHDT and CDR2 YYEEEE. Trimming took 0 bases from V and 6 from J, leaving 12 bases between them. CDR3 length equals 14 residues. In DNA, the CDR3 is TGTGCCAGCAGCTTGGGGGGCGGGGTGGCTGAAGCTTTCTTT. This encodes CASSLGGGVAEAFF.